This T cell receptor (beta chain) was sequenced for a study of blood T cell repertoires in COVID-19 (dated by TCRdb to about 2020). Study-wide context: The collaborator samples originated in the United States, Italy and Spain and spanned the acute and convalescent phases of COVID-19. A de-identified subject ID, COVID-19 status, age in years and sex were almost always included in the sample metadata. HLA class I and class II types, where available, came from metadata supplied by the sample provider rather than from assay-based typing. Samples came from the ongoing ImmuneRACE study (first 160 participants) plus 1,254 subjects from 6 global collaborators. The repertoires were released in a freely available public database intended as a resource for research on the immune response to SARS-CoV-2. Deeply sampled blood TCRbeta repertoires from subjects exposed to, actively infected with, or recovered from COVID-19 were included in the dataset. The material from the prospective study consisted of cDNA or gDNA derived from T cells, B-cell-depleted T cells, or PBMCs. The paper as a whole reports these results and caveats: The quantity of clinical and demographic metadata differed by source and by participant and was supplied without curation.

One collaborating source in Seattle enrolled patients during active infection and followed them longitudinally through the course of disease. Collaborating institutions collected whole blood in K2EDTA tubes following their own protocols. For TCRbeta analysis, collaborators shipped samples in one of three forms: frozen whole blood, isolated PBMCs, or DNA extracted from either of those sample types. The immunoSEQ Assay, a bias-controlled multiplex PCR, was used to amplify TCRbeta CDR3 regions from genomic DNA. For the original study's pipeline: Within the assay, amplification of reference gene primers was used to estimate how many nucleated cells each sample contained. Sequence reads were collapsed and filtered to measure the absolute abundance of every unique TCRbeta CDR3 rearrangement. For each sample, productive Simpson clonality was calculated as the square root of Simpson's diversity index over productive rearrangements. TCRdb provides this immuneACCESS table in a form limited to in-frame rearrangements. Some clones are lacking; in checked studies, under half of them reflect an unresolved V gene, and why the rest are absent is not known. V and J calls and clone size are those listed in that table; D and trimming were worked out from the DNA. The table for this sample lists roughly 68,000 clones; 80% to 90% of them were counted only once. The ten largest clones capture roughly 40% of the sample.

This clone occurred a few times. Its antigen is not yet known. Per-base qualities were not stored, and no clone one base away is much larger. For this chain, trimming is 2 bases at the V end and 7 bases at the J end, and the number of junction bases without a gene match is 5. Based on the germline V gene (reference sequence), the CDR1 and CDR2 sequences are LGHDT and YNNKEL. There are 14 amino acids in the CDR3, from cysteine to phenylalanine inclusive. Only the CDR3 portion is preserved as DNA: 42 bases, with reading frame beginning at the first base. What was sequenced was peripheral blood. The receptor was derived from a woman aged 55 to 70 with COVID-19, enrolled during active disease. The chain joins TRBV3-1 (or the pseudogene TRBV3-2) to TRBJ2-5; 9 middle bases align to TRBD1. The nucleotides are TGTGCCAGCAGCCAAACAGGGGGCGTGGGGACCCAGTACTTC. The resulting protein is CASSQTGGVGTQYF.